A single T cell receptor (beta chain) is shown here with its context. The data stem from a study of technical replicates of blood from a few donors. The trim removed 3 bases at V and 2 bases at J, leaving 6 bases unmatched. The CDR3 is made up of 15 amino acids. Germline-derived CDR1 and CDR2 are MNHEY and SMNVEV (reference sequence). Sequencing used immunoSEQ multiplex PCR; TCRdb keeps in-frame clones, though not all of them. The repertoire includes about 93,000 clones, nearly 97% of them detected once, and roughly 0.28% sits in the top ten. This receptor was obtained from a human donor in good health. The sequenced material came from T cells isolated from PBMCs. V gene TRBV27 combines with J gene TRBJ2-5; 7 bases line up with TRBD2. The chain's CDR3 is CASSFTGEGQETQYF. Written as DNA, the CDR3 is TGTGCCAGCAGTTTTACGGGGGAGGGTCAAGAGACCCAGTACTTC.